The clone carrying this T cell receptor beta chain was seen many times. The antigen remains undetermined. Ophthalmopathy patients all had a Clinical Activity Score of at least 3, a NOSPECS grade of at least 4 and disease under 3 months old. Uncontrolled infection, other autoimmune disease, pregnancy and lactation each barred patients from inclusion. These data come from a study of T cells in Graves' hyperthyroidism and ophthalmopathy. Whole-study results and caveats: The model's output predicted ophthalmopathy at a median of roughly 6 months prior to onset. In simple terms, a model built on 13 V-J features told ophthalmopathy apart from stable hyperthyroidism.

The CDR3 regions of TCR beta were amplified from RNA transcripts. HTBI primers were employed in a first-round RT-PCR of the TCR CDR3. From the multiplex PCR reads, TCRdb called clonotypes with MiXCR, one entry per CDR3 protein. Of about 530,000 distinct CDR3 sequences listed, under 20% were seen once; the top ten hold 17%. The sequence was obtained from a woman between 18 and 30 years old with Graves' ophthalmopathy. The sample taken for sequencing was blood.

The CDR3 sequence is CASSPPGVREAFF. CDR3 sequence (DNA): TGTGCCAGCAGCCCGCCCGGAGTGAGGGAAGCTTTCTTT. The chain joins TRBV3-1 to TRBJ1-1; D gene ambiguous. CDR1 is LGHDT and CDR2 is YNNKEL in the germline V gene (reference sequence). The CDR3 has 13 amino acids. The V end was cut by 4 bases, the J end by 8 bases, with 14 bases between.